The rows below give T cell receptor beta chains drawn from one sample of a study of cytomegalovirus exposure and HLA in healthy donors. Only in-frame clones appear in the TCRdb table, and some are missing; sequencing was by immunoSEQ multiplex PCR. The sample records nearly 110,000 clones, about 84% being singletons. The sequenced material came from PBMCs. These receptors all come from a young man in good health and CMV-seronegative. Both conserved end residues are part of each CDR3.

CDR3,V,length,J
CAWTGMNTEAFF,TRBV30,12,TRBJ1-1
CASSDSLEAFF,TRBV6-1,11,TRBJ1-1
CASSIGPGVTEAFF,TRBV19,14,TRBJ1-1
CASSPTTSGRAYEQYF,TRBV7-6,16,TRBJ2-7
CASSLGTGGETQYF,TRBV7-2,14,TRBJ2-5
CASSLGGAGGRGELFF,TRBV7-2,16,TRBJ2-2
CASSGGGQGVEAFF,TRBV5-1,14,TRBJ1-1
CASSPTGDTEAFF,TRBV18,13,TRBJ1-1
CASSRTGPQPQHF,TRBV7-9,13,TRBJ1-5
CASSQAAVEGYTF,TRBV4-2,13,TRBJ1-2
CASSKGTGNEQFF,TRBV5-1,13,TRBJ2-1
CASSEREGDTQYF,TRBV25-1,13,TRBJ2-3
CASRTGRRNNEQFF,TRBV13,14,TRBJ2-1
CASKITPGEKLFF,TRBV2,13,TRBJ1-4